Following are 16 T cell receptor beta chains from one sample sequenced in a study of blood T cell repertoires in COVID-19. TCRdb keeps only in-frame clones here, not all; method: immunoSEQ multiplex PCR. The data show around 300,000 clones, 65% to 90% seen once. Input material: peripheral blood. These receptors originate from a woman in her 70s with COVID-19, enrolled during active disease.

V usage is TRBV6-1 and J usage is TRBJ1-1, with 9 positions matching TRBD1. CDR1 and CDR2 (germline): MNHNS, SASEGT. Trimming removed 3 bases from V and 3 bases from J; junction bases left unmatched: 8. CDR3 length: 16 amino acids. The chain's CDR3 is CASSDTGGIRYTEAFF. The DNA for the CDR3 is TGTGCCAGCAGTGATACAGGGGGCATCAGGTACACTGAAGCTTTCTTT.

The chain uses TRBV3-1 (or the pseudogene TRBV3-2) and TRBJ2-3, with a weak D call TRBD2 (6 bases). V was clipped by 4 bases and J by 6 bases, with 23 bases between them. Per the germline V gene, CDR1 is LGHDT and CDR2 is YNNKEL (reference sequence). This CDR3 is 17 amino acids long. CDR3: CASSPRRRGTRPDTQYF. CDR3 sequence (DNA): TGTGCCAGCAGCCCTAGGCGCCGGGGGACCCGCCCTGATACGCAGTATTTT.

V is TRBV5-6 and J is TRBJ2-3, with TRBD1 identical over 7 bases. The length of the CDR3 is 14 residues. Germline CDR1 reads SGHDT; CDR2 reads YYEEEE. V shed 3 bases and J 2 bases; nucleotides not matched to a gene: 3. In DNA form, the CDR3 reads TGTGCCAGCAGCTCCGGGACAGTCACAGATACGCAGTATTTT. Translated: CASSSGTVTDTQYF.

V and J are TRBV10-1 and TRBJ1-1; TRBD1 matches 10 bases. Germline trimming cut 5 bases from V and 5 bases from J; bases unmatched to any gene: 2. Germline V lookup: CDR1 WNHNN, CDR2 SYGVQD (reference sequence). This CDR3 has 13 residues. Written as DNA, the CDR3 is TGCGCCAGCAGTAAGGGACAGGGGACTGAAGCTTTCTTT. It is translated as CASSKGQGTEAFF.

The CDR3 bases are TGTGCCGTGGACAGGGCGGCGGGGGGCTACACCTTC. It specifies CAVDRAAGGYTF. J is TRBJ1-2 and V is TRBV13; 8 bases line up with TRBD1. The junction had 10 bases not matched to a gene; V was cut back by 11 bases and J by 8 bases. This CDR3 contains 12 residues. Germline CDR1 PRHDT, CDR2 FYEKMQ (reference sequence).

The chain combines TRBV28 with TRBJ1-2; no clear D gene. Germline lookup yields CDR1 MDHEN and CDR2 SYDVKM. Trimming left V 6 bases short and J 4 bases short, with 15 bases between. The CDR3 contains 14 residues. CDR3 in DNA: TGTGCCAGCAGATTGCCCCGTGAGAGCTATGGCTACACCTTC. It translates to CASRLPRESYGYTF.

The sample holds one count of this clone. V gene TRBV4-1 combines with J gene TRBJ2-2, with TRBD2 matching over 7 bases. Germline V gives CDR1 MGHRA, CDR2 YSYEKL. V shed 4 bases and J 6 bases; nucleotides not matched to a gene: 11. The CDR3 sequence is 16 residues long. The CDR3 DNA follows: TGCGCCAGCAGCCCTGGTGGGGGGAGGGACGCCGGGGAGCTGTTTTTT. Its protein product is CASSPGGGRDAGELFF.

The table lists this clone with a count of one. This chain connects TRBV5-1 to TRBJ2-7; 8 bases align to TRBD1. CDR1 and CDR2 (germline): SGHRS, YFSETQ. The CDR3 has 13 amino acids. J lost 3 bases, V lost 4 bases, and 3 bases had no gene match. CDR3 loop: CASSRTGLYEQYF. In DNA, the CDR3 is TGCGCCAGCAGCCGGACAGGGCTCTACGAGCAGTACTTC.

This chain links TRBV6-5 with TRBJ1-2; weak D call: TRBD1 (6 bases). The CDR3 is made up of 14 amino acids. Per the germline V gene, CDR1 is MNHEY and CDR2 is SVGAGI. Trimming cost V 6 bases and J 4 bases, with 15 bases left between them. The chain's CDR3 is CASSWDKYSYGYTF. In nucleotides, the CDR3 is TGTGCCAGCAGCTGGGACAAGTACAGCTATGGCTACACCTTC.

The chain carries TRBV5-4 and TRBJ2-3; 8 bases line up with TRBD2. Germline CDR1 is SGHNT and CDR2 is YYREEE (reference sequence). The CDR3 has 15 residues. V was clipped by 3 bases and J by 4 bases; unmatched bases: 7. Here the CDR3 DNA reads TGTGCCAGCAGCTCCGGGGGGGCCGAGGCAGATACGCAGTATTTT. Protein product: CASSSGGAEADTQYF.

This clone occurred once. J is TRBJ1-2 and V is TRBV6-1; D might be TRBD1 (5 bases). The CDR3 has 15 residues. The V and J ends lost 2 bases and 0 bases respectively, with 10 bases between them. Per the germline V gene, CDR1 is MNHNS and CDR2 is SASEGT. This CDR3 reads CASSEIRGPNYGYTF. CDR3 coding DNA: TGTGCCAGCAGTGAAATAAGGGGCCCTAACTATGGCTACACCTTC.

The chain recombines TRBV23-1 with TRBJ2-7, with D possibly TRBD2 on 5 matching bases. TRBV23-1 is sorted into the ORF group, with uncertain function. Trimming removed 11 bases from V and 10 bases from J, with 12 bases in between. The CDR3 spans 9 residues. CDR3 nucleotides: TGCGCCTCCGGGGAACATCAGTACTTC. This gives the protein CASGEHQYF.

The J gene is TRBJ2-3, the V gene TRBV24-1; 7 bases fit TRBD2. The trim removed 6 bases at V and 0 bases at J, leaving 5 bases unmatched. The CDR3 spans 15 residues. Per the germline V gene, CDR1 is KGHDR and CDR2 is SFDVKD. The chain's CDR3 is CATSTSVTSTDTQYF. The CDR3 DNA sequence: TGTGCCACCAGTACTAGCGTTACGAGCACAGATACGCAGTATTTT.

This clone has a single count. The J gene is TRBJ2-3, the V gene TRBV11-2; D call uncertain. The CDR3 totals 11 residues. CDR1 and CDR2 (germline): SGHAT, FQNNGV. V dropped 5 bases and J dropped 10 bases, with 10 bases sitting between them. The CDR3 region has the DNA TGTGCCAGCAGCCAAGTCGGGTCGCAGTATTTT. Protein product: CASSQVGSQYF.

The V gene is TRBV9, the J gene TRBJ1-6; 8 nucleotides match TRBD1. The germline V gene has CDR1 SGDLS and CDR2 YYNGEE. The length of the CDR3 is 14 residues. Trimming at V came to 7 bases and at J to 7 bases, leaving 7 bases not matched to a gene. The CDR3 reads CASGQGAQNSPLHF. For the CDR3, the DNA is TGTGCCAGCGGGCAGGGGGCGCAGAATTCACCCCTCCACTTT.

The gene calls are TRBV24-1 and TRBJ1-3, with 9 nucleotides matching TRBD1. The CDR3 covers 15 residues. V lost 3 bases, J lost 4 bases, and 3 bases stayed unmatched. Germline V lookup: CDR1 KGHDR, CDR2 SFDVKD. In nucleotides, the CDR3 is TGTGCCACCAGTGATGGAGGGACAGGGGGAAACACCATATATTTT. Translated, it gives CATSDGGTGGNTIYF.